These 17 T cell receptor beta chains share one sample of origin, sequenced in a study of T cells in Graves' hyperthyroidism and ophthalmopathy. RNA transcripts gave rise to amplified TCR beta CDR3 regions. HTBI primers were used for first-round RT-PCR of the TCR CDR3. TCRdb independently ran MiXCR on the multiplex PCR reads; one entry per CDR3 protein. Here the sample spans almost 600,000 distinct CDR3 sequences, about 14% being singletons. Source material: blood. These receptors were collected from a woman aged 25 to 39 with Graves' hyperthyroidism that later progressed to Graves' ophthalmopathy.

V gene TRBV5-1 combines with J gene TRBJ1-1; D unclear. This CDR3 comprises 13 residues. The germline V gene encodes CDR1 SGHRS and CDR2 YFSETQ. The ends were cut back, 6 bases at V and 4 bases at J, with 13 bases in the middle. The CDR3 loop reads CASTPAGFTEAFF. DNA of the CDR3: TGCGCCAGCACCCCCGCGGGGTTCACTGAAGCTTTCTTT.

In this sample, this clonotype turned up many times. The chain carries TRBV6-5 and TRBJ1-4; maybe TRBD1 (5 bases). The V gene's germline CDR1 is MNHEY and CDR2 SVGAGI. Trimming removed 0 bases from V and 5 bases from J, with 13 bases in between. The CDR3 spans 16 residues. Written as DNA, the CDR3 is TGTGCCAGCAGTTACTCATTCGGACATGGAAATGAAAAACTGTTTTTT. Its protein product is CASSYSFGHGNEKLFF.

This clonotype was seen many times. This chain uses TRBV20-1 with TRBJ1-1; D is possibly TRBD1 (6 bases). The CDR3 covers 13 residues. Germline loops: CDR1 DFQATT, CDR2 SNEGSKA (reference sequence). With 1 base removed from V and 6 bases from J, the gap between germline ends came to 12 bases. CDR3 in amino acids: CSARVLGGPEAFF. The CDR3 nucleotides read TGCAGTGCTAGAGTATTAGGGGGTCCTGAAGCTTTCTTT.

At least ten counts were recorded for this clonotype. The chain links TRBV2 to TRBJ2-3; D is ambiguous. The germline V and J ends were trimmed by 6 bases and 3 bases, with 7 bases remaining between them. Germline V CDR1 and CDR2: SNHLY, FYNNEI. The CDR3 has 12 residues. CDR3 coding DNA: TGTGCCAGCAGGACGACTACAGATACGCAGTATTTT. Protein sequence: CASRTTTDTQYF.

This clonotype was seen many times. The J gene is TRBJ2-2, the V gene TRBV11-3; 16 bases align to TRBD2. V trimming: 5 bases; J trimming: 0 bases; junction bases outside the gene matches: 3. The CDR3 is made up of 18 amino acids. The germline gives CDR1 SGHNT, CDR2 YENEEA. CDR3 sequence (DNA): TGTGCCAGCAGCCAGGGACTAGCGGGAGGGGCGAACACCGGGGAGCTGTTTTTT. It codes for CASSQGLAGGANTGELFF.

Many counts were recorded for this clonotype. In DNA, the CDR3 is TGCAGCGTTGGGCTCGCTTCAAGCACAGATACGCAGTATTTT. Translated: CSVGLASSTDTQYF. This sequence joins TRBV29-1 and TRBJ2-3; D not certain. The germline V and J ends were trimmed by 4 bases and 0 bases, with 11 bases remaining between them. The CDR3 has 14 residues. Germline loops: CDR1 SQVTM, CDR2 ANQGSEA.

The V gene is TRBV5-1, the J gene TRBJ2-3, with TRBD2 as a possible D gene (6 bases). In germline, CDR1 is SGHRS, CDR2 YFSETQ. The CDR3 has 17 amino acids. V was trimmed by 1 base and J by 4 bases, leaving 19 bases between them. The CDR3 sequence is CASSLRSPASVPDTQYF. CDR3 DNA: TGCGCCAGCAGCTTGCGGTCACCGGCTAGCGTCCCAGATACGCAGTATTTT.

This clonotype was seen a few times. The CDR3 DNA is TGTGCCAGCAGCGTAGCTGATGGACAGGGGCCATTGTTCGCTTTCTTT. This encodes CASSVADGQGPLFAFF. This sequence joins TRBV9 and TRBJ1-1; 9 bases line up with TRBD1. Trimming removed 0 bases from V and 11 bases from J; junction bases left unmatched: 14. CDR3 length: 16 amino acids. Per germline, CDR1 SGDLS and CDR2 YYNGEE.

The chain is built from TRBV12-3 or TRBV12-4 and TRBJ2-2; D possibly corresponds to TRBD1 (6 bases). Trimming removed 4 bases at V and 1 base at J, with 16 bases between. The CDR3 totals 17 residues. The CDR3 reads CASSSDMGQMNTGELFF. The CDR3 region has the DNA TGTGCCAGCAGTTCCGACATGGGACAAATGAACACCGGGGAGCTGTTTTTT.

This clonotype was found many times. J is TRBJ1-1 and V is TRBV28; 9 bases line up with TRBD1. The V segment lost 7 bases and the J segment 8 bases; nucleotides outside the gene matches: 8. This CDR3 is 13 amino acids long. CDR1 is MDHEN and CDR2 is SYDVKM in the germline V gene. The CDR3, as DNA: TGTGCCAGCACCCTCGGACAGGGGCTCGAAGCTTTCTTT. Encoded protein: CASTLGQGLEAFF.

Comment on this clonotype: A read error may account for a junction end that differs from germline. The V gene is TRBV18, the J gene TRBJ1-1; tentative D call: TRBD1 (6 bases). The CDR3 length is 15 residues. Germline CDR1 reads KGHSH; CDR2 reads LQKENI. CDR3 protein: CVSSLPQGRGNEAFF. DNA for the CDR3: TGTGTCAGCTCACTCCCTCAGGGGAGAGGCAATGAAGCTTTCTTT.

This clonotype has ten or more counts. The chain carries TRBV7-2 and TRBJ2-2; D might be TRBD2 (6 bases). CDR1 and CDR2 (germline): SGHTA, FQGNSA. There are 15 residues in the CDR3. The V end was cut by 5 bases, the J end by 6 bases, with 16 bases between. The CDR3: CASSLPGLAPGELFF. The CDR3, as DNA: TGTGCCAGCAGCCTTCCGGGACTTGCACCCGGGGAGCTGTTTTTT.

This clonotype was counted ten times or more. This chain connects TRBV28 to TRBJ1-5, with D uncertain. The germline CDR1 and CDR2 sequences are MDHEN and SYDVKM. The CDR3 spans 19 residues. V shed 2 bases and J shed 0 bases, with 20 bases lying between them. CDR3 amino acids: CASSLSAAGGLNSNQPQHF. The CDR3 coding sequence is TGTGCCAGCAGTTTAAGCGCGGCAGGAGGACTGAATAGCAATCAGCCCCAGCATTTT. The entire variable domain, with the rest obtained from reference TRBV28 and TRBJ1-5, is as follows: DVKVTQSSRYLVKRTGEKVFLECVQDMDHENMFWYRQDPGLGLRLIYFSYDVKMKEKGDIPEGYSVSREKKERFSLILESASTNQTSMYLCASSLSAAGGLNSNQPQHFGDGTRLSIL.

This chain uses TRBV19 with TRBJ2-1; 11 bases fit TRBD1. Per germline, CDR1 LNHDA and CDR2 SQIVND (reference sequence). V dropped 3 bases and J dropped 6; count of bases not matched to a gene: 7. This CDR3 is 16 amino acids long. DNA for the CDR3: TGTGCCAGTAGTATCCCAGGACAGGGGGCAAGCAATGAGCAGTTCTTC. The encoded protein is CASSIPGQGASNEQFF.

This chain connects TRBV9 to TRBJ2-1; 9 nucleotides agree with TRBD1. The germline V gene has CDR1 SGDLS and CDR2 YYNGEE. The CDR3 totals 12 residues. Trimming took 10 bases from V and 6 from J; bases not matched to a gene: 5. Here the CDR3 reads CAWKDRGNEQFF. DNA of the CDR3: TGTGCCTGGAAGGACAGGGGCAATGAGCAGTTCTTC.

This clonotype was detected many times. The chain carries TRBV5-1 and TRBJ1-1; D remains ambiguous. The germline V and J ends were trimmed by 4 bases and 7 bases, with 17 bases remaining between them. The CDR3 runs 14 residues. CDR1 is SGHRS and CDR2 is YFSETQ in the germline V gene. The CDR3 here is CASSIRFEGVEAFF. CDR3 nucleotides: TGCGCCAGCAGCATACGGTTCGAGGGAGTTGAAGCTTTCTTT.

This clonotype was picked up a small number of times. The chain is built from TRBV19 and TRBJ2-3; TRBD2 matches 13 bases. J was trimmed by 7 bases and V by 4 bases; bases with no gene match: 8. Looked up from germline, CDR1 is LNHDA and CDR2 is SQIVND (reference sequence). This CDR3 is built from 16 residues. In nucleotides, the CDR3 is TGTGCCAGTAGTAGGACTAGCGGGAGTGTTCAGAATACGCAGTATTTT. Translation gives CASSRTSGSVQNTQYF. The full variable domain, its missing parts supplied by reference TRBV19 and TRBJ2-3, is DGGITQSPKYLFRKEGQNVTLSCEQNLNHDAMYWYRQDPGQGLRLIYYSQIVNDFQKGDIAEGYSVSREKKESFPLTVTSAQKNPTAFYLCASSRTSGSVQNTQYFGPGTRLTVL.